This T cell receptor (beta chain) is drawn from a study of OX40 agonist ivuxolimab in advanced cancers. Libraries were prepared by immunoSEQ multiplex PCR; TCRdb keeps only in-frame clonotypes and omits some of them. Of 77,000 or so clones listed, 90% to 95% are singletons. CDR3 length equals 17 residues. CDR1 and CDR2 (germline): LNHDA, SQIVND (reference sequence). V shed 4 bases, J shed 0 bases, and the junction held 2 bases outside the gene matches. This clone was recorded once. The receptor was derived from an adult with an advanced solid tumor such as melanoma, head and neck, liver or kidney cancer. Sequenced material: CD4+ or CD8+ T cells sorted from blood, taken in a trial of the OX40 agonist ivuxolimab. The rearrangement joins TRBV19 to TRBJ2-6; TRBD1 matches at 11 bases. The CDR3 reads CASSKGQGDSGANVLTF. CDR3 bases: TGTGCCAGTAGTAAGGGACAGGGGGACTCTGGGGCCAACGTCCTGACTTTC.